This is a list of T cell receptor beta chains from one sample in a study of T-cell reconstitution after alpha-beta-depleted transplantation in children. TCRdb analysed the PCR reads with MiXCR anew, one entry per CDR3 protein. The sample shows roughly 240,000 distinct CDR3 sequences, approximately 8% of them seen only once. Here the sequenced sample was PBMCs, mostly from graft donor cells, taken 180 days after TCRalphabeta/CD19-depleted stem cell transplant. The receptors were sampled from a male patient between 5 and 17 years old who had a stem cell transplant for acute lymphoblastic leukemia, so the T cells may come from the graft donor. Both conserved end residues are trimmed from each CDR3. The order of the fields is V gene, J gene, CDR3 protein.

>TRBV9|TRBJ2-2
ASSVLAGGHTGELF
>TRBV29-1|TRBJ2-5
SVPTPLTRETQY
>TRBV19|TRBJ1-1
ASSAGQGALMNTEAF
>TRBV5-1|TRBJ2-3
ASSPQKLLLDTQY
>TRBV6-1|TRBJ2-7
AAAGTGGFYEQY
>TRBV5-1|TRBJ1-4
ASSTGGTEKLF
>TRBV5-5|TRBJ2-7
ASSLVGDNYEQY
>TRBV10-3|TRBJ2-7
AIRGTSGSYEQY
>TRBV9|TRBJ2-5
ASSPSGSEETQY
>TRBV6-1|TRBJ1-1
ASSEATFGRLNTEAF
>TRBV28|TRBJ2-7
ASSQTGSHEQY
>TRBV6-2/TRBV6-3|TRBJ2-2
ASSFTASGPGGELF
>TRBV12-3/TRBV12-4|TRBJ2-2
ASRTGWNTGELF
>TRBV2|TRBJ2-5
ASSGRGTQTQY
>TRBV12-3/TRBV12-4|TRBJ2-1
ASRDVRGGYNEQF
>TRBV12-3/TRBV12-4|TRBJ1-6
ASSLERQGGSPLH
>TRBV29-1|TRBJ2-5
SAFGGETQY
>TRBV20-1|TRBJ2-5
SALGERRAYQETQY
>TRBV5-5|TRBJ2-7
ASSLRPGASYEQY
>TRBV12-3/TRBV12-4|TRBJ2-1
ASREGGVRNEQF
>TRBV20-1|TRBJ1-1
SARARDSQAF
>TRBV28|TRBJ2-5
ASSFRKETQY
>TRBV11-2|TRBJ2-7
ASSLVTGSYEQY
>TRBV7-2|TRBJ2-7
ASSSQGVNEQY
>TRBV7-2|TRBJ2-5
ASSFSHLGIAREETQY
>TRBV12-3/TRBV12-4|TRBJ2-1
ASSPPTVSYNEQF
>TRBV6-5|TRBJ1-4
ASSYDRGMATNEKLF
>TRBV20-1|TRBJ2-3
SAPRTHDTQY
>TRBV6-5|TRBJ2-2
ASSSQAGGTGELF
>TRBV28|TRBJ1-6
ASSLLPSPLH
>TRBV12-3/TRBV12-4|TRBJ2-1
ASSDGTDNEQF
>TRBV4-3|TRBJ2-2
ASSQEHTGELF
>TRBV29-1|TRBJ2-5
SVDSGSQETQY
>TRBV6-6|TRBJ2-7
ASGTSIAYEQY
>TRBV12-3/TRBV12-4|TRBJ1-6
ASSSPNSPLH
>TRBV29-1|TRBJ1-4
SVAGRVNEKLF
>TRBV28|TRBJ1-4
ASESSGQGLEKLF
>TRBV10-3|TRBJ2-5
AISESDTEAETQY
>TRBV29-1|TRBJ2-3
SVELVSERDTQY
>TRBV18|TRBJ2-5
ASSPGSGETQY
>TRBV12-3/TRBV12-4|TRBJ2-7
ASSFGSAYEQY
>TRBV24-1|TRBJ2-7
ATRSRGKGEQY
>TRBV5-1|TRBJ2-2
ASSFGARGRGTGELF
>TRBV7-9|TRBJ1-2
ASSHSTGSGGYT
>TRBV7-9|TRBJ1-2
ASSTATGANYGYT
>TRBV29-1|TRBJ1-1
SVERGHANTEAF
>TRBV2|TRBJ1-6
ASSEKGRSPLH
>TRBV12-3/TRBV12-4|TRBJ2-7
ASSLLRGIYEQY
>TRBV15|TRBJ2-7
ATSRPPKRESSYEQY
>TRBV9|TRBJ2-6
ASSGTDRAGANVLT
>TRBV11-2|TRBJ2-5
ASSLNRGVGRGREETQY
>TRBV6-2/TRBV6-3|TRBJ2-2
ASRDGELF